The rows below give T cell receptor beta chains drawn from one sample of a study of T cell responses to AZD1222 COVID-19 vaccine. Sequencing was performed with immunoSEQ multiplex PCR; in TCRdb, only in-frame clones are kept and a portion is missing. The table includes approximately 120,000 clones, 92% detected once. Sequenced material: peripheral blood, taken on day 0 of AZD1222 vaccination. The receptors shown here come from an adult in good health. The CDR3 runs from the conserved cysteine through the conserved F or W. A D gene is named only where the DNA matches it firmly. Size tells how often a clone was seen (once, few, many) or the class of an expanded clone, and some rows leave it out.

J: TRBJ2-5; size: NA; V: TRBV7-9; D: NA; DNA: TGTGCCAGCAACCCGGGGCCCCAAGAGACCCAGTACTTC; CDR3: CASNPGPQETQYF
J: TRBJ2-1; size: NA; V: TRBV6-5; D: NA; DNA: TGTGCCAGCAGTTACTCGACGGGGGATGAGCAGTTCTTC; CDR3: CASSYSTGDEQFF
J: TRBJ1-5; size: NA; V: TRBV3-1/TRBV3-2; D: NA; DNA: TGTGCCAGCAGCCAAGGCCGGGGGGGGCCCCAGCATTTT; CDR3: CASSQGRGGPQHF
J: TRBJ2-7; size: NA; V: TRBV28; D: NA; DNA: TGTGCCAGCAGTGGACACATCACCTACGAGCAGTACTTC; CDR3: CASSGHITYEQYF
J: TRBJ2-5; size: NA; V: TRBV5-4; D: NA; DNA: TGTGCCAGCAGCTTGGCCAAGGGTAGTGAGACCCAGTACTTC; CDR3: CASSLAKGSETQYF
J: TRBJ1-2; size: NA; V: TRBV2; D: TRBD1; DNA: TGTGCCAGCAGTGAAGTAGGGCAGGGGGTCTATGGCTACACCTTC; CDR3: CASSEVGQGVYGYTF
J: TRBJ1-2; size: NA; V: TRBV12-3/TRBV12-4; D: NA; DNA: TGTGCCACCCGGCGGGGCTACTACTATGGCTACACCTTC; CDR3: CATRRGYYYGYTF
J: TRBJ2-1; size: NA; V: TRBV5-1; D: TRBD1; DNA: TGCGCCAGCAGCGGAACCGGGACAGGGGGCTCCAATGAGCAGTTCTTC; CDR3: CASSGTGTGGSNEQFF
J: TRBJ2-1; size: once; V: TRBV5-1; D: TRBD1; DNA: TGCGCCAGCAGCTTGGTCCAGGGGGACAATGAGCAGTTCTTC; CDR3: CASSLVQGDNEQFF
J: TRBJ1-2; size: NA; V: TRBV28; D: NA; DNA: TGTGCCAGCAGTTCGGGACTGGATATCCACGGCTACACCTTC; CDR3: CASSSGLDIHGYTF
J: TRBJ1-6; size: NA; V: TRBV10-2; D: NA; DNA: TGCGCCACCCTGGGGCAGACTAGCTCCTATAATTCACCCCTCCACTTT; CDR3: CATLGQTSSYNSPLHF
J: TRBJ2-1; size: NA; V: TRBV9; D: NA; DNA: TGTGCCAGCAGCGTATATACGGGAGGGGGCCCCTACAATGAGCAGTTCTTC; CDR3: CASSVYTGGGPYNEQFF
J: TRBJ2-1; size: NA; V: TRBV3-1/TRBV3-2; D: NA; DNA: TGTGCCAGCAGCCCGTGGGGCGACAATGAGCAGTTCTTC; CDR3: CASSPWGDNEQFF
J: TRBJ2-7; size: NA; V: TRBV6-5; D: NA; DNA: TGTGCCAGCAGTTACCCCCAGGGGAAGCAGTACTTC; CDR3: CASSYPQGKQYF
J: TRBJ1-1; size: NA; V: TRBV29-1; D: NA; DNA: TGCAGCGTGGGGAACACTGAAGCTTTCTTT; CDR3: CSVGNTEAFF
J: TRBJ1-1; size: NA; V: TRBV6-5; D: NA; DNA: TGTGCCAGCAGTTACGAAGGCAGAAGAGCTGAAGCTTTCTTT; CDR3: CASSYEGRRAEAFF
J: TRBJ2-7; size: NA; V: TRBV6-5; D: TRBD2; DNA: TGTGCCAGCATGTGGGGAGGGATTAGCTCCTACGAGCAGTACTTC; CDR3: CASMWGGISSYEQYF
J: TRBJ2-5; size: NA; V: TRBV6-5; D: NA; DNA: TGTGCCAGCATATTGGGGGGGGCTCAAGAGACCCAGTACTTC; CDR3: CASILGGAQETQYF
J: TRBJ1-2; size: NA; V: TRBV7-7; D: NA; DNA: TGTGCCAGCAGCTTAGAAGGGGTAAGGGGCTACACCTTC; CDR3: CASSLEGVRGYTF
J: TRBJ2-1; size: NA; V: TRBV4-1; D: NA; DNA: TGCGCCAGCAGCAGCCTCGCCCAGGAGTTCTTC; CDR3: CASSSLAQEFF
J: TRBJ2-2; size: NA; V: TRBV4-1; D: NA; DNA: TGCGCCAGCAGCCAAGGAGGGCGGAGGAACACCGGGGAGCTGTTTTTT; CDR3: CASSQGGRRNTGELFF
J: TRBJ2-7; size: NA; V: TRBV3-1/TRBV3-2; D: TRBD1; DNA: TGTGCCAGCAGTCCGACAGGGGGCTACGAGCAGTACTTC; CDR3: CASSPTGGYEQYF
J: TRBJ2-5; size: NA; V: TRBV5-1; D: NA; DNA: TGCGCCAGCAGCATTCGGACAGAAGAGACCCAGTACTTC; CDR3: CASSIRTEETQYF
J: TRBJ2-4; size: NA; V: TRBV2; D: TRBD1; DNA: TGTGCCAGCAGCCGGGACAGGTTAAACATTCAGTACTTC; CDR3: CASSRDRLNIQYF
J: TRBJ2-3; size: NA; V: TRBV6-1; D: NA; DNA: TGTGCCAGCAGTGAAGCGGACAGCGGTCCAGATACGCAGTATTTT; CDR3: CASSEADSGPDTQYF
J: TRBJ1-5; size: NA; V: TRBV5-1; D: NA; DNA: TGCGCCAGCAGCTTGGGTGCGGATCAGCCCCAGCATTTT; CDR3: CASSLGADQPQHF
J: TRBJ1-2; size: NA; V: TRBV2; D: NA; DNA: TGTGCCAGCAGCCTCATAACAGGGAACTATGGCTACACCTTC; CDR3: CASSLITGNYGYTF
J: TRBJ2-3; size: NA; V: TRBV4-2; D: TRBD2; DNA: TGTGCCAGCAGCCAAGATCGTCTAGCGGGAGCGGGCGGCACAGATACGCAGTATTTT; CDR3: CASSQDRLAGAGGTDTQYF
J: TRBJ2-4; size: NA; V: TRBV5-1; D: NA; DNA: TGCGCCAGCAGCTTGTCCCAGGGGATGAACATTCAGTACTTC; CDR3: CASSLSQGMNIQYF
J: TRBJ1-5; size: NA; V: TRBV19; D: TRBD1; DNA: TGTGCCAGTAGATCACAGGGGGACCTGACTCAGCCCCAGCATTTT; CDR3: CASRSQGDLTQPQHF
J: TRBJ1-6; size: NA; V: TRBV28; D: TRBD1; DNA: TGTGCCAGCAGTCCCTCACCTTTCGCGACAGGGGGCGATTCACCCCTCCACTTT; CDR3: CASSPSPFATGGDSPLHF
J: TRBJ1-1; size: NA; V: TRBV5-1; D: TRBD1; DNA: TGCGCCAGCAGCTTGGGGGACAGGGGGGCGAACACTGAAGCTTTCTTT; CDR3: CASSLGDRGANTEAFF
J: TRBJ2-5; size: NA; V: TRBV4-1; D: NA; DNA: TGCGCCAGCAGCCAATGGGGCCTTCCTTGGGAGACCCAGTACTTC; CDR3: CASSQWGLPWETQYF
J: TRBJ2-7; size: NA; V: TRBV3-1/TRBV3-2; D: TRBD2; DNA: TGTGCCAGCAGCCCGTTACTAGCGGGAGCGGCGGACGAGCAGTACTTC; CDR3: CASSPLLAGAADEQYF
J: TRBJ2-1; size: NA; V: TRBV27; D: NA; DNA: TGTGCCAGCAGAGGGACAAACTACAATGAGCAGTTCTTC; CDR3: CASRGTNYNEQFF
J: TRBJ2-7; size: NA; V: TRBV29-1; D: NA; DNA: TGCAGCGCCGTGAAGGACGGCTACTCCTACGAGCAGTACTTC; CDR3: CSAVKDGYSYEQYF
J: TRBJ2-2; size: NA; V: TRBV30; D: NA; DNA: TGTGCCTGGAGTATAAATCCCGGGGAGCTGTTTTTT; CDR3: CAWSINPGELFF
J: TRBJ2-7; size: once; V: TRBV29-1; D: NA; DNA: TGCAGCGTTGTGCTCCTACAGTTCTCCTACGAGCAGTACTTC; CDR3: CSVVLLQFSYEQYF
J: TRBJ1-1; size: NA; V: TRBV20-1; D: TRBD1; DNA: TGCAGTGCTAGTAGTGGGACAGATAACACTGAAGCTTTCTTT; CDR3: CSASSGTDNTEAFF
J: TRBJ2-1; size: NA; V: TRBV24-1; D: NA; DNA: TGTGCCACCAGTCCAGACCCCGGACCGGTCTACAATGAGCAGTTCTTC; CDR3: CATSPDPGPVYNEQFF
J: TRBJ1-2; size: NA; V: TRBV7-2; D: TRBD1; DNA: TGTGCCAGCGAGCTTAGCTCGGGACAGTTCTATGGCTACACCTTC; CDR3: CASELSSGQFYGYTF
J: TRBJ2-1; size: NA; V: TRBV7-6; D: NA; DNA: TGTGCCAGCAGCTTAATTAATGGGATAGACAGGAGCTCCTACAATGAGCAGTTCTTC; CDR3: CASSLINGIDRSSYNEQFF
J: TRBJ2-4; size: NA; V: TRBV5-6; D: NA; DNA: TGTGCCAGCAGCTTGTATCGGCTAGCCAAAAACATTCAGTACTTC; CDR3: CASSLYRLAKNIQYF
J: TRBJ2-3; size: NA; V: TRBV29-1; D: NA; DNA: TGCAGCGCGGAGGGCCACACAGATACGCAGTATTTT; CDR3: CSAEGHTDTQYF